This is a list of T cell receptor beta chains from one sample in a study of post-analysis software for immune sequencing data. TCRdb used MiXCR to reprocess the PCR reads, holding one entry per CDR3 protein. The sample lists around 710,000 distinct CDR3 sequences; about 43% were seen once. The sample comprised blood. All receptors come from a girl under 18 with multiple sclerosis. The CDR3 runs from the conserved cysteine through the conserved F or W. D genes are given only for firm matches. Rows give clone size only sometimes, using once, few, many, or a class for an expanded clone.

cdr3_nt,cdr3_aa,v_call,j_call,clone_size,d_call
TGTGCCATCAGTGAACGACAGGGTGCTATCAATGAGCAGTTCTTC,CAISERQGAINEQFF,TRBV10-3,TRBJ2-1,few,TRBD1
TGTGCCAGCAGTTCGGGGACCCTATCCTACGAGCAGTACTTC,CASSSGTLSYEQYF,TRBV12-3/TRBV12-4,TRBJ2-7,NA,NA
TGTGCCACCAGAGGACTAGCGGGTAACAATGAGCAGTTCTTC,CATRGLAGNNEQFF,TRBV24-1,TRBJ2-1,NA,TRBD2
TGTGCCAGCAGTTCCTGGAGGGGGACCCAAGACACTGAAGCTTTCTTT,CASSSWRGTQDTEAFF,TRBV28,TRBJ1-1,NA,NA
TGCAGTGCCCAAGCTAGCGGGCAAGAGACCCAGTACTTC,CSAQASGQETQYF,TRBV20-1,TRBJ2-5,few,TRBD2
TGTGCCAGCAGTTACTCTGGCGCCTACAATGAGCAGTTCTTC,CASSYSGAYNEQFF,TRBV6-2/TRBV6-3,TRBJ2-1,NA,NA
TGTGCCAGCAGCTCCACTATGACAGGGGGTCGTGGCTACACCTTC,CASSSTMTGGRGYTF,TRBV7-9,TRBJ1-2,NA,TRBD1
TGTGCCAGCAGTTCTTTAGGGTTTTCGGAAAAGTACACTGAAGCTTTCTTT,CASSSLGFSEKYTEAFF,TRBV27,TRBJ1-1,NA,NA
TGTGCCAGCAGTTACTCGACTAGTCCGGATACAGATACGCAGTATTTT,CASSYSTSPDTDTQYF,TRBV6-6,TRBJ2-3,few,NA
TGTGCCAGCAGCAAGGACAGGGCAATGAACACTGAAGCTTTCTTT,CASSKDRAMNTEAFF,TRBV7-2,TRBJ1-1,few,TRBD1
TGCAGCGTTGAGGAGTGGAAGGGCTACACCTTC,CSVEEWKGYTF,TRBV29-1,TRBJ1-2,few,NA
TGCGTCAGCAGCCAAGTATTGGGACAGGCCCCCTACGAGCAGTACTTC,CVSSQVLGQAPYEQYF,TRBV4-3,TRBJ2-7,NA,TRBD1
TGTGCCAGCAGCTTCGACCCGGGGGATGAGCAGTTCTTC,CASSFDPGDEQFF,TRBV5-4,TRBJ2-1,NA,NA
TGTGCCAGCAGGGCCTTGGGAGGCACAGATACGCAGTATTTT,CASRALGGTDTQYF,TRBV6-5,TRBJ2-3,NA,NA
TGTGCCAGCAGCTTAGGGTCTTGGGGGAAGGACACTGAAGCTTTCTTT,CASSLGSWGKDTEAFF,TRBV7-3,TRBJ1-1,NA,NA
TGTGCCAGCAGCCTTGCCGGGTTTGGTCGCACTGAAGCTTTCTTT,CASSLAGFGRTEAFF,TRBV14,TRBJ1-1,NA,NA
TGTGCCACCAGTACAGGACGGACGAACACCGGGGAGCTGTTTTTT,CATSTGRTNTGELFF,TRBV24-1,TRBJ2-2,NA,NA
TGTGCCAGCAATTACCTGGACCTCAGCGGTGAGCAGTTCTTC,CASNYLDLSGEQFF,TRBV6-2/TRBV6-3,TRBJ2-1,NA,NA
TGTGCCAGCAGTTTTGAGTCGACAGGGGGAACGAACTATGGCTACACCTTC,CASSFESTGGTNYGYTF,TRBV12-3/TRBV12-4,TRBJ1-2,few,TRBD1
TGCGCCAGCAGCCTTGGACGGGGCCCCCGGGATACGCAGTATTTT,CASSLGRGPRDTQYF,TRBV5-1,TRBJ2-3,few,NA
TGTGCCAGCAGTGCCTATAGTGGGGGGGAGACCCAGTACTTC,CASSAYSGGETQYF,TRBV25-1,TRBJ2-5,NA,NA
TGCAGTGCCCAGGTGGACTTAGGAAGCTCCTACGAGCAGTACTTC,CSAQVDLGSSYEQYF,TRBV20-1,TRBJ2-7,NA,NA
TGCAGTGCTAGAGAGCCCTACAATGAGCAGTTCTTC,CSAREPYNEQFF,TRBV20-1,TRBJ2-1,few,NA